This is a list of T cell receptor beta chains from one sample in a study of T cell responses to AZD1222 COVID-19 vaccine. TCRdb keeps only in-frame clones here, not all; method: immunoSEQ multiplex PCR. Of around 150,000 clones listed, roughly 90% are singletons. The material was peripheral blood, obtained 28 days after the second AZD1222 dose. These receptors were taken from an adult who received the AZD1222 COVID-19 vaccine. The CDR3 runs from the conserved cysteine through the conserved F or W. D genes are given only for firm matches. Size is omitted from some rows. Given values are once, few, many or a class for expanded clones.

14	once	TRBV24-1	NA	TRBJ1-5	CATSETDSNQPQHF	TGTGCCACCAGCGAGACAGATAGCAATCAGCCCCAGCATTTT
16	NA	TRBV21-1	NA	TRBJ2-6	CASYFRGASGANVLTF	TGTGCCAGCTACTTTCGGGGGGCCTCTGGGGCCAACGTCCTGACTTTC
15	NA	TRBV3-1/TRBV3-2	NA	TRBJ2-7	CASSREGGVPYEQYF	TGTGCCAGCAGCCGAGAGGGGGGAGTCCCCTACGAGCAGTACTTC
17	once	TRBV6-2/TRBV6-3	NA	TRBJ1-5	CASSPSRGGASNQPQHF	TGTGCCAGCAGCCCCAGTAGGGGGGGGGCAAGCAATCAGCCCCAGCATTTT
11	NA	TRBV7-8	NA	TRBJ2-3	CASSPTDTQYF	TGTGCCAGCAGCCCCACAGATACGCAGTATTTT
13	NA	TRBV7-3	NA	TRBJ1-5	CASSLERGQPQHF	TGTGCCAGCAGCTTGGAACGGGGTCAGCCCCAGCATTTT
13	NA	TRBV7-9	NA	TRBJ1-2	CASSYGEGSGYTF	TGTGCCAGCAGCTATGGTGAGGGTTCGGGCTACACCTTC
13	NA	TRBV9	NA	TRBJ1-3	CASSAGASHTIYF	TGTGCCAGCAGCGCAGGGGCCAGTCACACCATATATTTT
15	NA	TRBV9	NA	TRBJ2-7	CASSVAGTGAYEQYF	TGTGCCAGCAGCGTAGCCGGGACGGGCGCCTACGAGCAGTACTTC
16	NA	TRBV6-4	NA	TRBJ1-1	CASSDARVWGNTEAFF	TGTGCCAGCAGTGACGCCCGGGTATGGGGGAACACTGAAGCTTTCTTT
13	NA	TRBV15	NA	TRBJ1-1	CATSREIKGEAFF	TGTGCCACCAGCAGGGAGATAAAGGGGGAGGCTTTCTTT
12	NA	TRBV6-5	NA	TRBJ2-1	CASSTGYNEQFF	TGTGCCAGCAGTACAGGGTACAATGAGCAGTTCTTC
15	NA	TRBV5-4	TRBD2	TRBJ2-2	CASSFLAGHPGELFF	TGTGCCAGCAGCTTTCTAGCGGGACACCCCGGGGAGCTGTTTTTT
18	NA	TRBV28	TRBD1	TRBJ1-4	CASSHSAGTGVGNEKLFF	TGTGCCAGCAGTCACTCCGCCGGGACAGGGGTCGGTAATGAAAAACTGTTTTTT
15	NA	TRBV2	NA	TRBJ2-2	CASSLDGANTGELFF	TGTGCCAGCAGCCTTGACGGGGCGAACACCGGGGAGCTGTTTTTT
17	NA	TRBV6-2/TRBV6-3	TRBD1	TRBJ1-2	CASSSLKDRAANYGYTF	TGTGCCAGCAGCTCGCTAAAAGACAGGGCTGCTAACTATGGCTACACCTTC
16	NA	TRBV2	TRBD2	TRBJ2-7	CASNPGGLAGDYEQYF	TGTGCCAGCAATCCCGGGGGCCTAGCGGGAGACTACGAGCAGTACTTC
13	NA	TRBV27	NA	TRBJ1-1	CASRKAGSTEAFF	TGTGCCAGCAGAAAAGCCGGAAGCACTGAAGCTTTCTTT
15	NA	TRBV28	NA	TRBJ1-6	CASSSPGQGYSPLHF	TGTGCCAGCAGTTCCCCTGGGCAGGGATATTCACCCCTCCACTTT
13	NA	TRBV29-1	NA	TRBJ1-1	CSGNPGGRAEAFF	TGCAGCGGCAACCCCGGGGGCAGGGCTGAAGCTTTCTTT
16	once	TRBV7-6	NA	TRBJ1-3	CASSLEGGISGNTIYF	TGTGCCAGCAGCTTGGAGGGAGGGATCTCTGGAAACACCATATATTTT
15	once	TRBV7-2	NA	TRBJ2-3	CASSLFRDAADTQYF	TGTGCCAGCAGCTTATTCCGGGATGCGGCAGATACGCAGTATTTT
14	few	TRBV5-1	TRBD2	TRBJ2-1	CASSLGWEGGEQFF	TGCGCCAGCTCCTTAGGGTGGGAGGGCGGTGAGCAGTTCTTC
17	NA	TRBV27	TRBD1	TRBJ2-7	CASSLSEGQGGWYEQYF	TGTGCCAGCAGTTTATCTGAGGGACAGGGAGGGTGGTACGAGCAGTACTTC
14	NA	TRBV19	TRBD1	TRBJ2-2	CASSMGQGTGELFF	TGTGCCAGTAGTATGGGACAGGGGACCGGGGAGCTGTTTTTT
15	NA	TRBV7-2	NA	TRBJ1-5	CASSPDGYSNQPQHF	TGTGCCAGCAGTCCTGACGGGTATAGCAATCAGCCCCAGCATTTT
16	NA	TRBV3-1/TRBV3-2	NA	TRBJ2-3	CASTYHGSADTDTQYF	TGTGCCAGCACTTACCATGGTTCGGCAGACACAGATACGCAGTATTTT
15	NA	TRBV11-2	NA	TRBJ1-1	CASSLIRADNTEAFF	TGTGCCAGCAGCTTAATTCGGGCTGATAACACTGAAGCTTTCTTT
15	NA	TRBV5-5	TRBD1	TRBJ1-5	CASIGGTGLNQPQHF	TGTGCCAGCATAGGCGGGACAGGGCTCAATCAGCCCCAGCATTTT
16	once	TRBV24-1	TRBD1	TRBJ2-1	CATSDFTGTAYNEQFF	TGTGCCACCAGTGATTTCACCGGGACAGCCTACAATGAGCAGTTCTTC
15	NA	TRBV28	TRBD1	TRBJ1-2	CASSSGDSQFYGYTF	TGTGCCAGCAGCTCGGGGGACAGCCAGTTCTATGGCTACACCTTC
13	NA	TRBV9	TRBD1	TRBJ1-2	CASSVPGGYGYTF	TGTGCCAGCAGCGTACCAGGGGGCTATGGCTACACCTTC
12	NA	TRBV7-2	NA	TRBJ2-5	CASSLPVETQYF	TGTGCCAGCAGCTTACCGGTTGAGACCCAGTACTTC
15	NA	TRBV7-9	NA	TRBJ2-1	CASSLSADSYNEQFF	TGTGCCAGCAGCTTGTCGGCGGACTCCTACAATGAGCAGTTCTTC
12	NA	TRBV6-5	NA	TRBJ1-2	CASSQIEGGYTF	TGTGCCAGCAGCCAGATTGAGGGGGGCTACACCTTC
14	few	TRBV18	NA	TRBJ2-1	CASSPLAAPNEQFF	TGTGCCAGCTCACCATTGGCAGCCCCCAATGAGCAGTTCTTC
13	NA	TRBV29-1	TRBD1	TRBJ2-7	CSVVNRGTYEQYF	TGCAGCGTTGTGAACAGGGGCACCTACGAGCAGTACTTC
14	NA	TRBV12-5	NA	TRBJ2-6	CASGLGSGFRVLTF	TGTGCTAGTGGTTTGGGATCAGGGTTCCGCGTCCTGACTTTC
13	NA	TRBV27	NA	TRBJ2-3	CATRRTNTDTQYF	TGTGCCACACGGCGTACTAACACAGATACGCAGTATTTT
16	NA	TRBV10-3	TRBD1	TRBJ1-5	CAISDGGQGATQPQHF	TGTGCCATCAGTGACGGAGGACAGGGGGCAACTCAGCCCCAGCATTTT
13	NA	TRBV5-1	NA	TRBJ1-2	CASSLDGDYGYTF	TGCGCCAGCAGCTTGGATGGGGATTATGGCTACACCTTC
12	NA	TRBV5-8	NA	TRBJ2-3	CASSPRADTQYF	TGTGCCAGCAGCCCGAGGGCAGATACGCAGTATTTT